This T cell receptor beta chain was recorded in a study of blood T cell repertoires in COVID-19. Across the study: Italy, Spain and the United States were the sources of the convalescent and acute COVID-19 samples. Nucleic acid was either cDNA or gDNA, and it came from T cells, B-cell-depleted T cells, or PBMCs.

V lost 0 bases, J lost 3 bases, and 20 bases stayed unmatched. Germline V lookup: CDR1 MGHRA, CDR2 YSYEKL. The CDR3 is 21 residues long. The study drew participants aged about 18 to 90 years from some 24 US areas. Participants reported their clinical history, and cohort assignment relied on those reports. This table comes from immunoSEQ multiplex PCR, and its TCRdb copy is limited to in-frame clones, with some not included. The sample includes roughly 150,000 clones, approximately 80% seen only once; the top ten take 6.2%. This receptor was obtained from a woman aged 40 to 50 who had recovered from COVID-19. The chain combines TRBV4-1 with TRBJ2-1, with 7 nucleotides matching TRBD2. The specimen was PBMCs or T cells enriched from blood (not recorded which). The CDR3 coding sequence is TGCGCCAGCAGCCAAGATTTGCCAGCGGGGCTCCCCCTCGGGTTCTACAATGAGCAGTTCTTC. Translated: CASSQDLPAGLPLGFYNEQFF.